This T cell receptor (beta chain) was recovered during a study of early T cells in non-severe SARS-CoV-2 infection. Each cDNA molecule carried a unique molecular identifier. MiXCR, applied by TCRdb to the 5' RACE reads, yields one record per CDR3 protein. The sample yields some 66,000 distinct CDR3 sequences, approximately 13% seen once. This clonotype was recorded many times. The length of the CDR3 is 15 residues. Trimming cost V 0 bases and J 0 bases, with 7 bases left between them. Per germline, CDR1 SGHNT and CDR2 YYREEE (reference sequence). The V and J genes are TRBV5-4 and TRBJ2-1; D not resolved. Material: whole blood. The origin of this receptor is an adult who was a healthcare worker with PCR-confirmed SARS-CoV-2 infection or an uninfected control (not recorded which). CDR3 region: CASSLGRTSYNEQFF. Written as DNA, the CDR3 is TGTGCCAGCAGCTTGGGAAGGACCTCCTACAATGAGCAGTTCTTC. Variable domain in full (rest from reference TRBV5-4 and TRBJ2-1): ETGVTQSPTHLIKTRGQQVTLRCSSQSGHNTVSWYQQALGQGPQFIFQYYREEENGRGNFPPRFSGLQFPNYSSELNVNALELDDSALYLCASSLGRTSYNEQFFGPGTRLTVL.